The clone carrying this T cell receptor (beta chain) was counted a few times. Between the trimmed V and J ends, which lost 3 bases and 1 base, there was a span of 18 bases. Per germline, CDR1 SGHVS and CDR2 FNYEAQ. This CDR3 is built from 18 residues. TCRdb's copy holds only in-frame clones and misses some; the assay was immunoSEQ multiplex PCR. The sample yields approximately 24,000 clones, roughly 85% seen once. Second-dose recipients at about 4 or about 12 weeks were treated as one pooled group. The data stem from a study of T cell responses to AZD1222 COVID-19 vaccine. Sequenced here: peripheral blood, sampled 28 days after the second AZD1222 dose. This clonotype was obtained from an adult who received the AZD1222 COVID-19 vaccine. The chain joins TRBV7-6 to TRBJ2-2; D gene ambiguous. DNA for the CDR3: TGTGCCAGCAGCTTCCCCACTTATACCCAGATGAACACCGGGGAGCTGTTTTTT. This encodes CASSFPTYTQMNTGELFF.